Listed here are 17 T cell receptor beta chains from one sample, sequenced in a study of T cells in Graves' hyperthyroidism and ophthalmopathy. The investigators amplified TCR beta CDR3 regions from RNA transcripts. First-round RT-PCR of the TCR CDR3 relied on the HTBI primer set. Each CDR3 protein gets one entry after TCRdb re-called the multiplex PCR reads with MiXCR. The sample yields almost 600,000 distinct CDR3 sequences, 40% to 55% seen once. What was sequenced was peripheral blood or thyroid tissue (not recorded which). These TCRs come from a woman aged 18-30 years with Graves' hyperthyroidism.

Only one count was recorded for this clonotype. The rearrangement links TRBV24-1 to TRBJ1-2; TRBD1 is a possible D gene (5 bases). Germline V CDR1 and CDR2: KGHDR, SFDVKD. This CDR3 has 14 amino acids. Trimming removed 2 bases from V and 7 bases from J, with 13 bases in between. This CDR3 reads CATSDSRTSAGYTF. DNA of the CDR3: TGTGCCACCAGTGATTCGCGGACATCTGCTGGCTACACCTTC.

This clonotype has just a few counts. The gene calls are TRBV7-2 and TRBJ2-7, with 7 bases aligning to TRBD1. With the DNA end fitting TRBJ2-1 better, the J assignment may be wrong. This CDR3 has 16 amino acids. Germline-derived CDR1 and CDR2 are SGHTA and FQGNSA. Here the CDR3 reads CASSLVRQGVHNEQFF. The DNA of the CDR3 is TGTGCCAGCAGCTTAGTTCGGCAGGGGGTGCACAATGAGCAGTTCTTC.

The gene calls are TRBV30 and TRBJ2-2; D is unresolved. This CDR3 spans 11 amino acids. V shed 2 bases and J shed 5 bases, with 3 bases lying between them. Per the germline V gene, CDR1 is GTSNPN and CDR2 is SVGIG (reference sequence). The CDR3 loop is CAWSRTGELFF. In DNA, the CDR3 is TGTGCCTGGAGTCGGACCGGGGAGCTGTTTTTT.

In its sample, this clonotype was seen a few times. This chain uses TRBV7-9 with TRBJ2-3, with 7 bases lining up with TRBD2. J gave up 7 bases and V 5 bases, and 15 bases lay outside the gene matches. The CDR3 is 16 amino acids. Per germline, CDR1 SEHNR and CDR2 FQNEAQ (reference sequence). CDR3 coding DNA: TGTGCCAGCAGCCCTGGGGGGGGGACCACCTACCATACGCAGTATTTT. It is translated as CASSPGGGTTYHTQYF. The full variable domain, completed using reference TRBV7-9 and TRBJ2-3, is DTGVSQNPRHKITKRGQNVTFRCDPISEHNRLYWYRQTLGQGPEFLTYFQNEAQLEKSRLLSDRFSAERPKGSFSTLEIQRTEQGDSAMYLCASSPGGGTTYHTQYFGPGTRLTVL.

The chain has TRBV2 and TRBJ1-2, with D uncertain. The CDR3 extends over 9 amino acids. Germline CDR1 SNHLY, CDR2 FYNNEI. V was clipped by 11 bases and J by 7 bases, with 8 bases between them. In nucleotides, the CDR3 is TGTGCCCTGGAGGCTGGCTACACCTTC. It encodes CALEAGYTF. The whole variable domain, filled in from reference TRBV2 and TRBJ1-2, reads EPEVTQTPSHQVTQMGQEVILRCVPISNHLYFYWYRQILGQKVEFLVSFYNNEISEKSEIFDDQFSVERPDGSNFTLKIRSTKLEDSAMYFCALEAGYTFGSGTRLTVV.

The chain couples TRBV24-1 to TRBJ2-7; 10 nucleotides agree with TRBD2. Germline lookup yields CDR1 KGHDR and CDR2 SFDVKD. V shed 2 bases and J 4 bases; nucleotides not matched to a gene: 10. CDR3 size: 17 residues. As DNA, the CDR3 is TGTGCCACCAGTGATTCCCTGGCTAGCGGGAGCGCGTACGAGCAGTACTTC. It specifies CATSDSLASGSAYEQYF.

This rearrangement joins TRBV20-1 to TRBJ2-5; D remains ambiguous. V shed 3 bases and J shed 2 bases, with 10 bases lying between them. The germline V gene encodes CDR1 DFQATT and CDR2 SNEGSKA (reference sequence). This CDR3 has 13 amino acids. The CDR3 sequence: CSASGLVQETQYF. The CDR3 nucleotides are TGCAGTGCTAGTGGTTTGGTACAAGAGACCCAGTACTTC.

The chain links TRBV27 to TRBJ2-5; D is unresolved. The CDR3 sequence is 13 residues long. CDR1 is MNHEY, CDR2 SMNVEV, per germline (reference sequence). V was trimmed by 4 bases and J by 6 bases, leaving 12 bases between them. CDR3 in DNA: TGTGCCAGCAGTTCCCAAAGGAGACAGACCCAGTACTTC. Protein sequence: CASSSQRRQTQYF.

This clonotype was seen repeatedly, ten times or more. The chain's CDR3 is CASSFDPTQETQYF. As DNA, the CDR3 is TGTGCCAGCAGCTTCGACCCAACTCAAGAGACCCAGTACTTC. The chain carries TRBV7-2 and TRBJ2-5; no clear D. The CDR3 length is 14 residues. Trimming pared 3 bases from V and 2 bases from J, leaving 10 bases between. Per the germline V gene, CDR1 is SGHTA and CDR2 is FQGNSA.

V is TRBV11-2 and J is TRBJ2-5, with 12 positions matching TRBD2. The CDR3 is 16 residues long. Losses at the gene ends were 4 bases for V and 0 bases for J; bases not matched to a gene: 3. Germline-derived CDR1 and CDR2 are SGHAT and FQNNGV. The CDR3: CASSSGLAGYQETQYF. The CDR3 DNA reads TGTGCCAGCAGCTCTGGACTAGCGGGATACCAAGAGACCCAGTACTTC. Variable domain in full (rest from reference TRBV11-2 and TRBJ2-5): EAGVAQSPRYKIIEKRQSVAFWCNPISGHATLYWYQQILGQGPKLLIQFQNNGVVDDSQLPKDRFSAERLKGVDSTLKIQPAKLEDSAVYLCASSSGLAGYQETQYFGPGTRLLVL.

The genes are TRBV3-1 and TRBJ1-2, with D possibly matching TRBD1 (6 bases). V was trimmed by 0 bases and J by 3 bases, leaving 17 bases between them. Germline CDR1 is LGHDT and CDR2 is YNNKEL (reference sequence). This CDR3 is 17 amino acids long. The CDR3 sequence is CASSQDRLDRRDYGYTF. For the CDR3, the DNA is TGTGCCAGCAGCCAAGATCGGTTAGACAGGAGGGACTATGGCTACACCTTC. The variable domain in full, completed from reference TRBV3-1 and TRBJ1-2, reads DTAVSQTPKYLVTQMGNDKSIKCEQNLGHDTMYWYKQDSKKFLKIMFSYNNKELIINETVPNRFSPKSPDKAHLNLHINSLELGDSAVYFCASSQDRLDRRDYGYTFGSGTRLTVV.

This clonotype showed up many times. The chain is built from TRBV12-3 or TRBV12-4 and TRBJ2-7, with 8 bases fitting TRBD1. V trimming: 7 bases; J trimming: 6 bases; junction bases outside the gene matches: 11. This CDR3 region has 14 residues. The CDR3 nucleotides read TGTGCCAGCAACGAATCTGGCAGGGGGCGCGAGCAGTACTTC. Translation: CASNESGRGREQYF.

This clonotype occurred many times. The J gene is TRBJ1-5, the V gene TRBV6-6; D might be TRBD1 (6 bases). The germline gives CDR1 MNHNY, CDR2 SVGAGI (reference sequence). The V and J ends lost 8 bases and 0 bases respectively, with 17 bases between them. CDR3 size: 16 residues. Written as DNA, the CDR3 is TGTGCCAGCGGAAATCCCCAGGGGTATAGCAATCAGCCCCAGCATTTT. Protein sequence: CASGNPQGYSNQPQHF.

This chain connects TRBV20-1 to TRBJ2-5; 13 bases match TRBD2. The J call is uncertain, as TRBJ2-1 better fits the DNA end. The CDR3 sequence is 15 residues long. From germline, CDR1 is DFQATT and CDR2 SNEGSKA (reference sequence). CDR3 DNA sequence: TGCAGTGCTAGAAAAACTAGCGGGAGGGTGAATGAGCAGTTCTTC. It translates to CSARKTSGRVNEQFF.

On this clonotype: An end of the junction does not agree with germline; a read error may underlie this. The genes are TRBV2 and TRBJ2-7, with TRBD2 matching over 9 bases. The CDR3 has 10 residues. Per germline, CDR1 SNHLY and CDR2 FYNNEI. CDR3 protein: CASSLAGATF. The CDR3 region has the DNA TGTGCCAGCAGTTTAGCGGGAGCGACATTC. The variable domain in full, completed from reference TRBV2 and TRBJ2-7, reads EPEVTQTPSHQVTQMGQEVILRCVPISNHLYFYWYRQILGQKVEFLVSFYNNEISEKSEIFDDQFSVERPDGSNFTLKIRSTKLEDSAMYFCASSLAGATFGPGTRLTVT.

About this clonotype: The CDR3 does not end in the conserved phenylalanine or tryptophan, so this is likely a read error. It is unclear where the CDR3 begins or ends on the DNA, so no DNA is shown, and the CDR3 is as TCRdb lists it. The CDR3 spells CSARDLPG. The rearrangement uses TRBV20-1 and TRBJ1-6; the table gives TRBD1 as D, unverified against the DNA. The CDR3 comprises 8 residues, both ends counted. The germline V gene encodes CDR1 DFQATT and CDR2 SNEGSKA (reference sequence).

There are many counts of this clonotype. V gene TRBV4-1 combines with J gene TRBJ1-2; no clear D gene. Looked up from germline, CDR1 is MGHRA and CDR2 is YSYEKL. Trimming cost V 1 base and J 2 bases, with 5 bases left between them. The CDR3 has 13 residues. This CDR3 is CASSQAVNYGYTF. The CDR3 DNA follows: TGCGCCAGCAGCCAAGCGGTAAACTATGGCTACACCTTC.